Listed below are T cell receptor beta chains from one sample, sequenced in a study of CD8 T cells in ankylosing spondylitis. TCRdb re-analysed the 5' RACE reads in MiXCR, keeping a single row per CDR3 protein. In the table there are roughly 180,000 distinct CDR3 sequences, approximately 13% of which are singletons. The specimen was blood, either unsorted or a sorted T cell fraction (not recorded which). Every receptor here comes from a female donor with ankylosing spondylitis or in good health (not recorded which). The CDR3 runs from the conserved cysteine through the conserved F or W. D genes are given only for firm matches. For some rows the clone size is stated as once, few or many, or as a class when expanded; others skip it.

clone_size,v_call,j_call,d_call,cdr3_aa,cdr3_nt
.,TRBV7-9,TRBJ2-1,TRBD2,CASSTPVTSGTRNEQFF,TGTGCCAGCAGCACCCCCGTGACTAGCGGTACGCGCAATGAGCAGTTCTTC
.,TRBV18,TRBJ2-4,.,CASSPRAAAKNIQYF,TGTGCCAGCTCACCACGCGCGGCAGCCAAAAACATTCAGTACTTC
many,TRBV12-5,TRBJ1-5,.,CASGLDPRGPQHF,TGTGCTAGTGGTTTGGACCCGAGGGGGCCCCAGCATTTT
few,TRBV3-1,TRBJ1-2,.,CASSQSNPNYGYTF,TGTGCCAGCAGCCAAAGCAACCCTAACTATGGCTACACCTTC
.,TRBV19,TRBJ2-2,TRBD1,CATATMTGDKDTGELFF,TGTGCCACCGCAACTATGACAGGGGATAAGGACACCGGGGAGCTGTTTTTT
many,TRBV7-2,TRBJ1-6,.,CASSERDGVSPLHF,TGTGCCAGCAGCGAGAGGGACGGAGTTTCACCCCTCCACTTT
many,TRBV3-1,TRBJ2-3,.,CASSHYGTDTQYF,TGTGCCAGCAGCCATTATGGCACAGATACGCAGTATTTT
.,TRBV7-8,TRBJ2-3,.,CASSLWSSFAYF,TGTGCCAGCAGCTTATGGTCATCATTTGCGTATTTT
many,TRBV2,TRBJ1-1,.,CASGGRGNTEAFF,TGTGCCAGCGGGGGGAGGGGGAACACTGAAGCTTTCTTT
.,TRBV5-1,TRBJ2-7,.,CASSLASDFPYEQYF,TGCGCCAGCAGCTTGGCCAGCGACTTTCCCTACGAGCAGTACTTC
few,TRBV20-1,TRBJ2-5,.,CSAGFGFDSRSYF,TGCAGTGCTGGCTTTGGTTTTGACTCTCGGTCGTACTTC